This T cell receptor beta chain stems from a study of beta chain features in type 1 diabetes. About the study: Patients and healthy donors were similar in age, gender and cell yields. General study results and limits: Patients' naive, central memory and regulatory TCRB repertoires appeared more alike than those of healthy donors. In cDNA sequencing, cells with high TCR expression could be over-represented. Moderate but significant shortening of TCRB CDR3s was recorded in all four CD4+ subsets from Type 1 diabetes patients.

The sample holds a few counts of this clone. Antigen specificity is unknown. Expressed TCRB transcripts got sequenced, as all isolated RNA was reverse transcribed. TCRdb's copy holds only in-frame clones and misses some; the assay was immunoSEQ multiplex PCR. The sample lists around 240,000 clones, 16% occurring once. V lost 5 bases, J lost 4 bases, and 10 bases stayed unmatched. Germline V gene data show CDR1 as GTSNPN and CDR2 as SVGIG (reference sequence). This CDR3 contains 15 residues. The clonotype was recovered from a man aged 25-40 years with type 1 diabetes. Specimen: naive CD4+ T cells from blood. The chain joins TRBV30 to TRBJ1-1; 10 bases fit TRBD1. CDR3 DNA: TGTGCCTGGCTACCGACAGGGGGCTGGCGCACTGAAGCTTTCTTT. Residues: CAWLPTGGWRTEAFF.